This T cell receptor beta chain was recorded in a study of T cell repertoires in cytomegalovirus infection. CDR1 is MNHNS and CDR2 is SASEGT in the germline V gene. Trimming removed 8 bases from V and 3 bases from J; junction bases left unmatched: 5. CDR3 length: 14 residues. The table lists this clonotype with a few counts. The target antigen is unknown. General study results and limits: HLA-C-restricted CMV clonotypes gave the most frequent clonotype in two of eight donors.

TCRdb independently ran MiXCR on the reads; one entry per CDR3 protein. The profile shows 550,000 to 850,000 distinct CDR3 sequences, roughly 30% of them singletons. The receptor was derived from a human donor in good health (CMV status not recorded). Some clones in this sample may be carry-over from other donors' samples. This chain joins TRBV6-1 and TRBJ2-1; TRBD1 matches 9 bases. The sequencing here drew on cultured PBMCs, taken from culture after CMV antigen stimulation. The CDR3 sequence: CASGGDRDYNEQFF. In DNA, the CDR3 is TGTGCCAGCGGAGGGGACAGGGACTACAATGAGCAGTTCTTC.